Following are 10 T cell receptor beta chains from one sample sequenced in a study of CD8 T cells in ankylosing spondylitis. Regarding the study as a whole: What seemed typical of ankylosing spondylitis blood was a TCR beta motif built from roughly eight highly homologous variants.

TCRdb re-analysed the 5' RACE reads in MiXCR, keeping a single row per CDR3 protein. The sample holds fewer than 550,000 distinct CDR3 sequences, 5.3% seen once. For these TCRs, the target antigens are not known. Input material: blood, either unsorted or a sorted T cell fraction (not recorded which). The receptors stem from a male donor with ankylosing spondylitis.

This clonotype was counted ten times or more. The J gene is TRBJ2-2, the V gene TRBV15; D not certain. V dropped 3 bases and J dropped 8 bases, with 13 bases sitting between them. The CDR3 is made up of 14 amino acids. CDR1 LNHNV and CDR2 YYDKDF come from the germline V gene (reference sequence). The DNA of the CDR3 is TGTGCCACCAGCAGCATGACAAATGTAGGGGAGCTGTTTTTT. Translating gives CATSSMTNVGELFF.

In this sample, this clonotype turned up many times. The rearrangement uses TRBV5-1 and TRBJ2-3; the D gene could be TRBD1 or TRBD2 (5 bases each). The V and J ends lost 8 bases and 0 bases respectively, with 13 bases between them. The CDR3 extends over 14 amino acids. Germline loops: CDR1 SGHRS, CDR2 YFSETQ. CDR3 sequence: CASLRGGSTDTQYF. The CDR3 DNA reads TGCGCCAGTCTACGTGGGGGAAGCACAGATACGCAGTATTTT. Using reference TRBV5-1 and TRBJ2-3 for the parts outside the CDR3, the full variable domain is KAGVTQTPRYLIKTRGQQVTLSCSPISGHRSVSWYQQTPGQGLQFLFEYFSETQRNKGNFPGRFSGRQFSNSRSEMNVSTLELGDSALYLCASLRGGSTDTQYFGPGTRLTVL.

The V and J genes are TRBV5-1 and TRBJ2-3; 12 bases align to TRBD2. CDR1 and CDR2 (germline): SGHRS, YFSETQ. The CDR3 loop spans 20 amino acids. V gave up 0 bases and J gave up 0 bases; unmatched junction bases: 11. In nucleotides, the CDR3 is TGCGCCAGCAGCTTGGTGCGGACTAGCGGGATTTTCAGGAGCACAGATACGCAGTATTTT. Its protein is CASSLVRTSGIFRSTDTQYF.

This clonotype was detected a few times. J is TRBJ1-2 and V is TRBV7-9; TRBD1 might be the D (5 bases). The CDR3 length is 14 residues. Trimming removed 2 bases at V and 6 bases at J, with 13 bases between. CDR1 is SEHNR and CDR2 is FQNEAQ in the germline V gene (reference sequence). In nucleotides, the CDR3 is TGTGCCAGCAGCTTATATGTAGGGGAAAATGGCTACACCTTC. Protein product: CASSLYVGENGYTF.

This clonotype has at least ten counts. The gene calls are TRBV20-1 and TRBJ2-7; D remains ambiguous. V gave up 6 bases and J gave up 5 bases, with 17 bases separating them. The length of the CDR3 is 13 residues. Germline CDR1 is DFQATT and CDR2 is SNEGSKA (reference sequence). The CDR3 reads CSAYGHLVDEQYF. CDR3 bases: TGCAGTGCATATGGCCACCTCGTCGACGAGCAGTACTTC.

This clonotype was observed at least ten times. V usage is TRBV7-6 and J usage is TRBJ2-3; a possible D gene is TRBD2 (6 bases). Germline CDR1 SGHVS, CDR2 FNYEAQ. This CDR3 comprises 13 residues. V lost 5 bases and J 4 bases, leaving 10 bases between the germline ends. The CDR3 protein is CASSPRLADTQYF. As DNA, the CDR3 is TGTGCCAGCAGCCCAAGACTAGCAGATACGCAGTATTTT. The variable domain in full, completed from reference TRBV7-6 and TRBJ2-3, reads GAGVSQSPRYKVTKRGQDVALRCDPISGHVSLYWYRQALGQGPEFLTYFNYEAQQDKSGLPNDRFSAERPEGSISTLTIQRTEQRDSAMYRCASSPRLADTQYFGPGTRLTVL.

This clonotype was recorded many times. The genes are TRBV6-2 or TRBV6-3 and TRBJ2-2; D might be TRBD1 (5 bases). Germline assignment: CDR1 MNHEY and CDR2 SVGEGT. V lost 5 bases and J lost 3, with 25 bases in between. This CDR3 is 19 amino acids long. The CDR3 protein is CASSALFGHLHYYTGELFF. CDR3 nucleotides: TGTGCCAGCAGTGCGCTTTTCGGACATCTCCACTACTACACCGGGGAGCTGTTTTTT.

This clonotype was counted a few times. The rearrangement links TRBV4-3 to TRBJ2-1, with 13 bases matching TRBD2. With V trimmed by 1 base and J by 2 bases, 8 bases remained unmatched. The length of the CDR3 is 19 residues. Germline V gene lookup returns CDR1 LGHNA and CDR2 YSLEER. The CDR3 nucleotides read TGCGCCAGCAGCCAAGGACTCTTCACTAGCGGGAGGGCCTACAATGAGCAGTTCTTC. Its protein is CASSQGLFTSGRAYNEQFF.

Many counts were recorded for this clonotype. V and J are TRBV24-1 and TRBJ2-5, with a tentative D call TRBD1 (5 bases). The CDR3 has 15 residues. The V gene's germline CDR1 is KGHDR and CDR2 SFDVKD. Trimming stripped 3 bases from V and 5 bases from J, with 15 bases between. In DNA form, the CDR3 reads TGTGCCACCAGTGATGCCCCAGGGCTCCGGGAGACCCAGTACTTC. Amino acid sequence: CATSDAPGLRETQYF.

Of note for this clonotype: One base away lies a much larger clone, so this may be a sequencing read error. V is TRBV5-1 and J is TRBJ2-5; D unclear. The CDR3 totals 15 residues. Germline V gene sequence: CDR1 SGHRS, CDR2 YFSETQ. The CDR3: CASILVGHSQETQYF. The CDR3 coding sequence is TGCGCCAGCATCTTGGTAGGGCACTCCCAAGAGACCCAGTACTTC.